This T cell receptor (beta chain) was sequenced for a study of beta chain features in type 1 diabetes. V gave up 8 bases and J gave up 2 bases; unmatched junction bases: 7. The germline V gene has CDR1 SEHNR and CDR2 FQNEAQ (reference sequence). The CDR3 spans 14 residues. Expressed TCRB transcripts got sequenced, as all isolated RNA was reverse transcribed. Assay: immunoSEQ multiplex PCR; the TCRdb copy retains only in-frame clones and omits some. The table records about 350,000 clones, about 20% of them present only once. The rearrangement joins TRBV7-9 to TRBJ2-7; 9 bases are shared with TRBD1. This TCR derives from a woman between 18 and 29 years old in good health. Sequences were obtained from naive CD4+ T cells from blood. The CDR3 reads CASRPGDRAYEQYF. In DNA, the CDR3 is TGTGCCAGCCGCCCGGGGGACAGGGCCTACGAGCAGTACTTC. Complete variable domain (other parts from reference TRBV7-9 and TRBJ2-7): DTGVSQNPRHKITKRGQNVTFRCDPISEHNRLYWYRQTLGQGPEFLTYFQNEAQLEKSRLLSDRFSAERPKGSFSTLEIQRTEQGDSAMYLCASRPGDRAYEQYFGPGTRLTVT.